These 12 T cell receptor delta chains were all obtained from the same sample, sequenced in a study of human gamma delta and Vdelta1 T cells. TCRdb re-processed the PCR reads using CATT. The sample has fewer than 7,000 delta-chain clones; almost 9.5% are singletons. Sequencing was done on a sample of naive CD27+ Vdelta1 gamma-delta T cells from blood. These receptors came from a human donor in good health.

As regards this clone: The mismatch at residue 12 between this DNA's translation and the TCRdb protein of a much larger clone likely reflects a read error; the protein shown is translated from the DNA. The V and J genes are TRDV1 and TRDJ1; 9 bases map to TRDD2. The CDR3 is 20 residues long. The V gene end was trimmed by 9 bases and the J gene end by 0 bases; junction bases not matched to a gene: 23. The germline gives CDR1 TSWWSYY, CDR2 QGS. The CDR3 sequence: CALAGPSYVYWERYTDKLIF. For the CDR3, the DNA is TGTGCTCTCGCGGGGCCTTCCTACGTTTACTGGGAGCGGTACACCGATAAACTCATCTTT.

Remarks on this clone: TCRdb's protein for this DNA is that of a much larger clone and differs from the translation at residue 15, likely a read error; the protein shown is the DNA translation. The J gene is TRDJ1, the V gene TRDV1, with D possibly being TRDD2 (6 bases). This CDR3 has 18 residues. Germline CDR1 is TSWWSYY and CDR2 is QGS. CDR3 sequence (DNA): TGTGCTCTTGGGGAACCCCGCGGGTCCTACCGTTCCCTCGATAGACTCATCTTT. Translated, it gives CALGEPRGSYRSLDRLIF.

In its sample, this clone ranks as medium-sized (0.01 to 0.1%). Distinct nucleotide sequences in the sample also encode this CDR3. The chain is built from TRDV1 and TRDJ1; the D gene is possibly TRDD2 (5 bases). The CDR3 has 23 amino acids. With 0 bases removed from V and 2 bases from J, the gap between germline ends came to 34 bases. CDR1 is TSWWSYY and CDR2 is QGS in the germline V gene. In DNA form, the CDR3 reads TGTGCTCTTGGGGAACTAGGCCCTCCTAAACGGATGAGGGGTATAAGGCGGACCGATAAACTCATCTTT. Amino acid sequence: CALGELGPPKRMRGIRRTDKLIF.

The chain combines TRDV1 with TRDJ1, with 11 nucleotides matching TRDD3. This CDR3 has 27 amino acids. The germline gives CDR1 TSWWSYY, CDR2 QGS. V was clipped by 6 bases and J by 2 bases; unmatched bases: 41. Written as DNA, the CDR3 is TGTGCTCTTGGCGACAAAGGCCTTCCTACCCCATATGTGAGCCTTTGGGGGATACGGAGGTCGACCGATAAACTCATCTTT. Translated: CALGDKGLPTPYVSLWGIRRSTDKLIF.

In this sample, this clone turned up a few times. The chain employs TRDV1 and TRDJ1; D call uncertain. V lost 3 bases, J lost 11 bases, and 28 bases lay in between. Germline loops: CDR1 TSWWSYY, CDR2 QGS. This CDR3 has 17 amino acids. CDR3 bases: TGTGCTCTTGGGGACCATAATACAGCCAGAACCTGGAGGGTGCTCATCTTT. Protein sequence: CALGDHNTARTWRVLIF.

This clone ranks as medium-sized (0.01 to 0.1%). Other nucleotide sequences in the sample specify the same CDR3. The rearrangement links TRDV1 to TRDJ1; possible D gene TRDD3, 6 bases. The germline CDR1 and CDR2 sequences are TSWWSYY and QGS. V was cut by 2 bases and J by 6 bases, with 28 bases left in between. The CDR3 has 19 residues. The CDR3 loop is CALGENPQLTSVGANKLIF. Written as DNA, the CDR3 is TGTGCTCTTGGGGAAAATCCGCAACTGACTTCGGTGGGGGCAAATAAACTCATCTTT.

The table lists this clone with a few counts. This may be a read error, as it is one base from a much larger clone. The chain couples TRDV1 to TRDJ1, with 7 bases aligning to TRDD3. The CDR3 covers 22 residues. The ends lost 1 base at V and 2 bases at J; junction bases unmatched: 25. Germline V gives CDR1 TSWWSYY, CDR2 QGS. CDR3 nucleotides: TGTGCTCTTGGGGAACGGCGGCTCCCACGATCTGGGGGTGGCCCGGGTACCGATAAACTCATCTTT. Translated: CALGERRLPRSGGGPGTDKLIF.

This clone was picked up a small number of times. V gene TRDV1 combines with J gene TRDJ1, with 13 bases that match TRDD3. Germline V gene data show CDR1 as TSWWSYY and CDR2 as QGS. This CDR3 is 22 amino acids long. The ends lost 6 bases at V and 0 bases at J; junction bases unmatched: 22. CDR3 amino acids: CALGPLSRRPDWGIRYTDKLIF. The CDR3 region has the DNA TGTGCTCTTGGCCCCCTTTCTAGGCGACCGGACTGGGGGATACGCTACACCGATAAACTCATCTTT.

This clone was observed a handful of times. Since a far larger clone is one base different, this is likely a read error. The chain employs TRDV2 and TRDJ1; D may be TRDD3 (6 bases). Germline-derived CDR1 and CDR2 are GEAIGNYY and EKD. CDR3 length: 20 amino acids. Deletions cut 4 bases from V and 3 bases from J, with 32 bases between. The CDR3, as DNA: TGTGCCTGTGAAAGCCTACGCACCAAGCTACAAGGGGGACTTGCCGATAAACTCATCTTT. The encoded protein is CACESLRTKLQGGLADKLIF.

Turning to this clone: It is likely a read error: a sequence one base away is far more abundant. The V gene is TRDV1, the J gene TRDJ1; TRDD2 aligns across 9 bases. Trimming at V came to 1 base and at J to 3 bases, leaving 27 bases not matched to a gene. Germline V gene lookup returns CDR1 TSWWSYY and CDR2 QGS. There are 23 residues in the CDR3. CDR3 coding DNA: TGTGCTCTTGGGGAACGGGGAAATAGGCCTTCCTACCGCTACTGGGTATTGTCCGATAAACTCATCTTT. It yields the protein CALGERGNRPSYRYWVLSDKLIF.

This clone has more than one count but fewer than ten. A far larger clone is one nucleotide away, so this likely arose from a read error. The identical CDR3 is also encoded by other nucleotide sequences in the sample. The rearrangement joins TRDV1 to TRDJ1; unclear D gene. Germline values: CDR1 TSWWSYY, CDR2 QGS. With 0 bases removed from V and 0 bases from J, the gap between germline ends came to 17 bases. The CDR3 is 18 amino acids. Here the CDR3 reads CALGELPPRRDYTDKLIF. CDR3 bases: TGTGCTCTTGGGGAACTACCCCCCCGAAGGGACTACACCGATAAACTCATCTTT.

A word on this clone: This DNA's translation differs at residue 5 from TCRdb's protein, which comes from a much larger clone; a read error is likely, and the protein shown is translated from the DNA. The chain uses TRDV1 and TRDJ1, with TRDD3 as a possible D gene (5 bases). The CDR3 spans 20 residues. The germline V gene has CDR1 TSWWSYY and CDR2 QGS. V shed 4 bases and J shed 2 bases, with 29 bases lying between them. This CDR3 reads CALGGYFHTRWAQRTDKLIF. The CDR3 DNA reads as TGTGCTCTTGGGGGATACTTTCATACTAGGTGGGCCCAGAGGACCGATAAACTCATCTTT.